This TCR beta chain was recovered during a study of cytomegalovirus exposure and HLA in healthy donors. PCR was performed using 60 Vbeta and 13 Jbeta primers. Some clones are missing from TCRdb's copy, which holds only in-frame ones; the method was immunoSEQ multiplex PCR. The sample lists 150,000 to 200,000 clones, approximately 81% occurring once. This TCR came from a woman aged 30 to 39 in good health and CMV-seronegative. The sequencing sample was made of PBMCs.

The CDR3 loop reads CASRDSGGAPGELFF. Here the CDR3 DNA reads TGTGCCAGCAGAGATAGCGGGGGGGCCCCCGGGGAGCTGTTTTTT. V usage is TRBV7-2 and J usage is TRBJ2-2; the match to TRBD2 covers 11 bases. The CDR3 runs to 15 residues. The V gene end was trimmed by 6 bases and the J gene end by 6 bases; junction bases not matched to a gene: 6. Germline loops: CDR1 SGHTA, CDR2 FQGNSA.